This entry is about one T cell receptor beta chain. This sample was taken from a study of T cell responses to AZD1222 COVID-19 vaccine. The CDR3 has 14 residues. Trimming stripped 3 bases from V and 4 bases from J, with 11 bases between. The germline V gene has CDR1 SGHTS and CDR2 YDEGEE. The assay was immunoSEQ multiplex PCR, and TCRdb's table has in-frame clones only and misses some. Of 90,000 to 120,000 clones detected, about 90% appear once; the ten largest clones hold approximately 22%. The V gene is TRBV5-8, the J gene TRBJ1-3; D unclear. Sequences were derived from peripheral blood, sampled on day 0 of AZD1222 vaccination. This sequence was found in an adult in good health. The CDR3 reads CASSSRQRGNTIYF. The CDR3 DNA sequence: TGTGCCAGCAGCTCCCGCCAGAGGGGAAACACCATATATTTT.